This passage covers 23 T cell receptor beta chains from one sample sequenced in a study of blood T cells in healthy people across ages. Through a sample-barcoded 5' primer and a J-beta primer mix, a second PCR was run for roughly 6 to 11 cycles. TCRdb redid the calling of the 5' RACE reads with MiXCR, one entry per CDR3 protein. The repertoire holds roughly 1,700,000 distinct CDR3 sequences, with 28% as singletons. Sequencing input: blood. The receptors were gathered from a woman aged 25-40 years in good health.

This rearrangement joins TRBV5-1 to TRBJ2-7; D is perhaps TRBD2 (5 bases). The CDR3 runs to 15 residues. Germline values: CDR1 SGHRS, CDR2 YFSETQ. With 1 base removed from V and 3 bases from J, the gap between germline ends came to 14 bases. The CDR3 sequence is CASSLLASGGYEQYF. The CDR3 region has the DNA TGCGCCAGCAGCTTGTTAGCGTCGGGCGGCTACGAGCAGTACTTC.

This clonotype was detected ten times or more. This sequence joins TRBV7-9 and TRBJ2-3; the match to TRBD1 covers 7 bases. This CDR3 region has 16 residues. V was clipped by 5 bases and J by 2 bases; unmatched bases: 10. Germline V lookup: CDR1 SEHNR, CDR2 FQNEAQ (reference sequence). The CDR3 DNA reads TGTGCCAGCAGCGGCCGGCCCGGGACAGTCACAGATACGCAGTATTTT. This translates into CASSGRPGTVTDTQYF.

This clonotype has at least ten counts. This chain uses TRBV24-1 with TRBJ2-5; 7 nucleotides align to TRBD2. Germline lookup yields CDR1 KGHDR and CDR2 SFDVKD. This CDR3 has 15 amino acids. V lost 3 bases and J lost 0; bases outside the gene matches: 3. The DNA for the CDR3 is TGTGCCACCAGTGATCCCGCGGGGGACCAAGAGACCCAGTACTTC. Translated, it gives CATSDPAGDQETQYF.

The rearrangement joins TRBV20-1 to TRBJ2-5, with TRBD1 identical over 12 bases. The V segment lost 6 bases and the J segment 7 bases; nucleotides outside the gene matches: 9. The CDR3 is 14 amino acids. In germline, CDR1 is DFQATT, CDR2 SNEGSKA (reference sequence). In nucleotides, the CDR3 is TGCAGTGCAGGGACAGGGGGCGGGAGGGGGACCCAGTACTTC. It yields the protein CSAGTGGGRGTQYF.

This clonotype occurred many times. The chain is built from TRBV10-1 and TRBJ2-4; 8 bases are shared with TRBD1. The CDR3 sequence is 17 residues long. Germline V lookup: CDR1 WNHNN, CDR2 SYGVQD (reference sequence). Unmatched junction bases numbered 10, after V lost 5 bases and J lost 1 base. CDR3 DNA: TGCGCCAGCAGTCCCTCTGGACAGGGTGTCGCCAAAAACATTCAGTACTTC. It specifies CASSPSGQGVAKNIQYF.

The V and J genes are TRBV20-1 and TRBJ2-2; no firm D call. The germline V and J ends were trimmed by 3 bases and 7 bases, with 15 bases remaining between them. Per the germline V gene, CDR1 is DFQATT and CDR2 is SNEGSKA (reference sequence). The length of the CDR3 is 14 residues. The chain's CDR3 is CSASSTHLGGELFF. Written as DNA, the CDR3 is TGCAGTGCTAGTTCCACTCATCTTGGCGGGGAGCTGTTTTTT.

The chain is built from TRBV10-3 and TRBJ1-6; perhaps TRBD1 as D (5 bases). V lost 0 bases, J lost 1 base, and 16 bases lay in between. CDR1 ENHRY and CDR2 SYGVKD come from the germline V gene. The CDR3 has 19 residues. The CDR3 bases are TGTGCCATCAGTGAGTCGAACGCAGGGTCCAATTCCTATAATTCACCCCTCCACTTT. Translation gives CAISESNAGSNSYNSPLHF.

The chain couples TRBV3-1 to TRBJ2-4; D remains unclear. From germline, CDR1 is LGHDT and CDR2 YNNKEL (reference sequence). CDR3 size: 14 residues. Trimming removed 0 bases from V and 4 bases from J, with 7 bases in between. CDR3 sequence reads: CASSQEVSKNIQYF. CDR3 bases: TGTGCCAGCAGCCAAGAGGTGTCAAAAAACATTCAGTACTTC.

In this sample, this clonotype turned up a few times. The chain links TRBV20-1 to TRBJ2-1; 16 nucleotides line up with TRBD2. Germline CDR1 and CDR2: DFQATT and SNEGSKA (reference sequence). The CDR3 is made up of 15 amino acids. The CDR3 sequence is CSGTSGRATGNEQFF. The CDR3 DNA reads as TGCAGCGGGACTAGCGGGAGGGCCACCGGCAATGAGCAGTTCTTC.

This clonotype was recorded a few times. The CDR3 is CASRTDTEAFF. The DNA of the CDR3 is TGTGCCAGCAGGACTGACACTGAAGCTTTCTTT. The V and J genes are TRBV3-1 and TRBJ1-1; D is ambiguous. Trimming took 6 bases from V and 3 from J, leaving 5 bases between them. Per germline, CDR1 LGHDT and CDR2 YNNKEL (reference sequence). The CDR3 runs 11 residues.

This clonotype was seen many times. The chain recombines TRBV6-5 with TRBJ2-7, with TRBD2 as a possible D gene (6 bases). V was trimmed by 6 bases and J by 3 bases, leaving 18 bases between them. Germline V CDR1 and CDR2: MNHEY, SVGAGI. The CDR3 has 15 amino acids. The CDR3 DNA follows: TGTGCCAGCAGACGCGGGGCCGCGGGTCGCTACGAGCAGTACTTC. Translation: CASRRGAAGRYEQYF.

This clonotype occurred once. Mismatch with germline at one junction end may stem from a read error. This chain uses TRBV2 with TRBJ1-6; 7 bases line up with TRBD1. Germline V lookup: CDR1 SNHLY, CDR2 FYNNEI. The CDR3 loop spans 14 amino acids. The CDR3 region has the DNA TGTGCCAGCAGCGAAGGCAGGGGGGATTTGTCCCCCCACTTT. Translation: CASSEGRGDLSPHF. The whole variable domain, filled in from reference TRBV2 and TRBJ1-6, reads EPEVTQTPSHQVTQMGQEVILRCVPISNHLYFYWYRQILGQKVEFLVSFYNNEISEKSEIFDDQFSVERPDGSNFTLKIRSTKLEDSAMYFCASSEGRGDLSPHFGNGTRLTVT.

This clonotype showed up just a few times. The chain has TRBV7-2 and TRBJ1-4; tentatively, D is TRBD1 (5 bases). V dropped 5 bases and J dropped 4 bases, with 14 bases sitting between them. CDR3 size: 15 residues. Germline CDR1 and CDR2: SGHTA and FQGNSA. As DNA, the CDR3 is TGTGCCAGCAGCACCTCGACAGACTTTAATGAAAAACTGTTTTTT. This translates into CASSTSTDFNEKLFF.

Only a few counts were recorded for this clonotype. The chain employs TRBV9 and TRBJ2-3; D perhaps matches TRBD2 (6 bases). The CDR3 is 19 amino acids. CDR1 is SGDLS, CDR2 YYNGEE, per germline. The ends were cut back, 0 bases at V and 2 bases at J, with 22 bases in the middle. The CDR3 DNA reads as TGTGCCAGCAGCGTAGGGGGACGGACTATTGATATTACCACAGATACGCAGTATTTT. This encodes CASSVGGRTIDITTDTQYF.

This clonotype came up a few times. The genes are TRBV24-1 and TRBJ1-2, with 9 bases matching TRBD1. Germline V gene sequence: CDR1 KGHDR, CDR2 SFDVKD. The CDR3 totals 14 residues. V shed 3 bases and J 5 bases; nucleotides not matched to a gene: 3. In DNA form, the CDR3 reads TGTGCCACCAGTGATATGGACAGGGGTTATGGCTACACCTTC. This codes for CATSDMDRGYGYTF.

This clonotype was detected ten times or more. The rearrangement joins TRBV7-9 to TRBJ2-7, with 7 nucleotides matching TRBD1. CDR3 length: 13 amino acids. V lost 7 bases, J lost 3 bases, and 6 bases stayed unmatched. The V gene's germline CDR1 is SEHNR and CDR2 FQNEAQ (reference sequence). CDR3 loop: CASTRDSYYEQYF. As DNA, the CDR3 is TGTGCCAGCACCAGGGACAGTTACTACGAGCAGTACTTC.

This clonotype was seen only a few times. The V and J genes are TRBV7-9 and TRBJ2-7; TRBD1 agrees at 9 bases. Looked up from germline, CDR1 is SEHNR and CDR2 is FQNEAQ (reference sequence). Losses at the gene ends were 4 bases for V and 6 bases for J; bases not matched to a gene: 7. The CDR3 loop spans 14 amino acids. DNA of the CDR3: TGTGCCAGCAGCTCCCGGGACAGGGTTTCCGAGCAGTACTTC. Translated: CASSSRDRVSEQYF.

This clonotype was observed a handful of times. The chain is built from TRBV2 and TRBJ2-4, with no clear D. The DNA end favors TRBJ2-7, so the J call may be wrong. The CDR3 loop spans 15 amino acids. Germline lookup yields CDR1 SNHLY and CDR2 FYNNEI. In DNA form, the CDR3 reads TGTGCCAGCAGTGAAGGAGTGGACGGAGCATACGAGCAGTACTTC. Translating it yields CASSEGVDGAYEQYF.

The chain is built from TRBV12-3 or TRBV12-4 and TRBJ2-5, with 7 nucleotides matching TRBD1. CDR3 length: 15 amino acids. V was clipped by 3 bases and J by 5 bases; unmatched bases: 9. This CDR3 reads CASSLRYRGRETQYF. The CDR3 bases are TGTGCCAGCAGTTTGAGGTACAGGGGCCGGGAGACCCAGTACTTC.

In the case of this clonotype: Just one base apart from a much larger clone, this may be a read error. In DNA form, the CDR3 reads TGCAGTGCTAGGACAGGGGGAATAGAGACCCAGGACTTC. Its protein product is CSARTGGIETQDF. The V gene is TRBV20-1, the J gene TRBJ2-5, with 9 nucleotides matching TRBD1. CDR1 is DFQATT and CDR2 is SNEGSKA in the germline V gene (reference sequence). This CDR3 is 13 amino acids long.

The chain links TRBV7-2 to TRBJ2-7, with D unresolved. Germline assignment: CDR1 SGHTA and CDR2 FQGNSA. The CDR3 has 13 amino acids. Trimming removed 7 bases at V and 5 bases at J, with 15 bases between. The CDR3 region has the DNA TGTGCCAGCACCGAATACCTCCACCACGAGCAGTACTTC. It yields the protein CASTEYLHHEQYF.

This clonotype was seen repeatedly, ten times or more. The genes are TRBV27 and TRBJ2-7; 7 nucleotides line up with TRBD1. V dropped 7 bases and J dropped 2; count of bases not matched to a gene: 5. Germline CDR1 and CDR2: MNHEY and SMNVEV (reference sequence). The CDR3 extends over 13 amino acids. DNA of the CDR3: TGTGCCAGCAAATACAGGGGAACCTACGAGCAGTACTTC. It is translated as CASKYRGTYEQYF.

The rearrangement uses TRBV5-1 and TRBJ2-1; 8 positions match TRBD2. The germline V gene encodes CDR1 SGHRS and CDR2 YFSETQ. The CDR3 consists of 15 residues. Trimming removed 0 bases from V and 8 bases from J; junction bases left unmatched: 7. The CDR3: CASSLARGGYDEQFF. As DNA, the CDR3 is TGCGCCAGCAGCTTGGCCCGGGGGGGGTACGATGAGCAGTTCTTC.